Shown below are 9 T cell receptor beta chains from a single sample sequenced in a study of blood T cell repertoires in COVID-19. This table comes from immunoSEQ multiplex PCR, and its TCRdb copy is limited to in-frame clones, with some not included. The table records some 450,000 clones, around nine tenths of them present only once. What was sequenced was peripheral blood. These receptors all stem from a man between 18 and 29 years old with COVID-19, enrolled during active disease.

The chain combines TRBV4-1 with TRBJ2-4; possibly TRBD1 for D (6 bases). From germline, CDR1 is MGHRA and CDR2 YSYEKL. Trimming removed 8 bases from V and 3 bases from J, with 23 bases in between. The length of the CDR3 is 17 residues. For the CDR3, the DNA is TGCGCCAGCGGTTTCACAGGGTTAGGGTTCGGCAAAAACATTCAGTACTTC. Translating gives CASGFTGLGFGKNIQYF.

The CDR3 region is CASSFGLQETQYF. DNA of the CDR3: TGTGCCAGCAGCTTCGGACTACAAGAGACCCAGTACTTC. The V gene is TRBV11-2, the J gene TRBJ2-5; possible D gene TRBD2, 6 bases. V lost 3 bases and J 2 bases, leaving 7 bases between the germline ends. Germline V gene data show CDR1 as SGHAT and CDR2 as FQNNGV. The CDR3 spans 13 residues.

The rearrangement uses TRBV6-2 or TRBV6-3 and TRBJ1-5; D may be TRBD1 (5 bases). Germline V gene lookup returns CDR1 MNHEY and CDR2 SVGEGT. Trimming cost V 3 bases and J 3 bases, with 15 bases left between them. This CDR3 region has 16 residues. CDR3 protein: CASSYISGGANQPQHF. CDR3 nucleotides: TGTGCCAGCAGTTATATCTCCGGTGGGGCCAATCAGCCCCAGCATTTT.

The chain carries TRBV5-1 and TRBJ2-1; tentatively, D is TRBD1 (5 bases). The germline V and J ends were trimmed by 4 bases and 0 bases, with 14 bases remaining between them. This CDR3 has 16 residues. Per the germline V gene, CDR1 is SGHRS and CDR2 is YFSETQ. CDR3 sequence: CASSQTPDSSYNEQFF. CDR3 DNA sequence: TGCGCCAGCAGCCAAACTCCTGACAGCTCCTACAATGAGCAGTTCTTC.

On this clone: The same CDR3 is also encoded by other DNA sequences in this sample. V and J are TRBV29-1 and TRBJ2-2; D call uncertain. Trimming cost V 3 bases and J 1 base, with 6 bases left between them. This CDR3 has 13 residues. Per germline, CDR1 SQVTM and CDR2 ANQGSEA. The DNA of the CDR3 is TGCAGCGTTGATCCAGGGAACACCGGGGAGCTGTTTTTT. Translation: CSVDPGNTGELFF.

The table lists this clone with a count of one. V usage is TRBV18 and J usage is TRBJ2-7; D might be TRBD2 (5 bases). Germline-derived CDR1 and CDR2 are KGHSH and LQKENI. V lost 0 bases, J lost 7 bases, and 10 bases lay in between. This CDR3 comprises 13 residues. This CDR3 reads CASSPPPRGEQYF. For the CDR3, the DNA is TGTGCCAGCTCACCACCGCCCCGCGGGGAGCAGTACTTC.

This sequence joins TRBV21-1 and TRBJ1-6. TRBV21-1 is marked as a pseudogene. The CDR3 is 14 residues long. The CDR3 DNA follows: TGTGCCAGCATGGGGGGCTCCTATAATTCACCCCTCCACTTT. It is translated as CASMGGSYNSPLHF.

This rearrangement joins TRBV6-5 to TRBJ2-1; TRBD2 matches at 7 bases. This CDR3 contains 13 residues. V lost 6 bases and J lost 5; bases outside the gene matches: 4. Germline V gives CDR1 MNHEY, CDR2 SVGAGI. CDR3 residues: CASSGGLNNEQFF. The DNA for the CDR3 is TGTGCCAGCAGCGGGGGGTTGAACAATGAGCAGTTCTTC.

The CDR3 DNA reads as TGTGCCAGCTCACCAGTTGTAACTTCGAACACCGGGGAGCTGTTTTTT. Encoded protein: CASSPVVTSNTGELFF. This rearrangement joins TRBV18 to TRBJ2-2; no clear D gene. The germline gives CDR1 KGHSH, CDR2 LQKENI. Trimming removed 2 bases from V and 0 bases from J, with 10 bases in between. This CDR3 comprises 16 residues. The variable domain in full, completed from reference TRBV18 and TRBJ2-2, reads NAGVMQNPRHLVRRRGQEARLRCSPMKGHSHVYWYRQLPEEGLKFMVYLQKENIIDESGMPKERFSAEFPKEGPSILRIQQVVRGDSAAYFCASSPVVTSNTGELFFGEGSRLTVL.